The 22 T cell receptor beta chains presented below share a single source sample, sequenced in a study of T cell responses to AZD1222 COVID-19 vaccine. Sequencing used immunoSEQ multiplex PCR; TCRdb keeps in-frame clones, though not all of them. The table includes over 75,000 clones, approximately 90% detected once. Sample: peripheral blood, taken 28 days after the second AZD1222 dose. These receptors were taken from an adult who received the AZD1222 COVID-19 vaccine.

About this clone: At the DNA level, this CDR3 is encoded by other sequences in the same sample as well. The chain employs TRBV6-2 or TRBV6-3 and TRBJ2-5, with D uncertain. With 3 bases removed from V and 7 bases from J, the gap between germline ends came to 12 bases. CDR3 length: 13 amino acids. Per germline, CDR1 MNHEY and CDR2 SVGEGT. The CDR3 loop reads CASSYGPGGTQYF. CDR3 sequence (DNA): TGTGCCAGCAGTTATGGGCCAGGTGGGACCCAGTACTTC.

The chain links TRBV4-1 to TRBJ1-6; D might be TRBD1 (5 bases). Trimming shortened V by 4 bases and J by 9 bases, and 16 bases separated the two germline ends. The CDR3 runs to 15 residues. Germline V lookup: CDR1 MGHRA, CDR2 YSYEKL. CDR3 nucleotides: TGCGCCAGCAGCCTCCGGCGGGACGCCGTTTCACCCCTCCACTTT. Residues: CASSLRRDAVSPLHF.

The chain combines TRBV12-3 or TRBV12-4 with TRBJ1-1; D remains ambiguous. The germline V and J ends were trimmed by 5 bases and 11 bases, with 15 bases remaining between them. The CDR3 runs to 12 residues. Written as DNA, the CDR3 is TGTGCCAGCAGTCCCCCGGGGAAAAAGGCTTTCTTT. Translating gives CASSPPGKKAFF.

V usage is TRBV6-5 and J usage is TRBJ1-5; perhaps TRBD1 as D (5 bases). This CDR3 comprises 14 residues. Germline V lookup: CDR1 MNHEY, CDR2 SVGAGI. The V end was cut by 7 bases, the J end by 6 bases, with 16 bases between. CDR3 sequence: CASTQGNSGQPQHF. The CDR3 DNA is TGTGCCAGCACTCAGGGAAACAGCGGTCAGCCCCAGCATTTT.

The chain couples TRBV6-5 to TRBJ2-1; 14 bases map to TRBD2. Per germline, CDR1 MNHEY and CDR2 SVGAGI. The trim removed 6 bases at V and 9 bases at J, leaving 7 bases unmatched. The CDR3 has 15 residues. For the CDR3, the DNA is TGTGCCAGCAGCGCGACTAGCGGGGGGGAGGGTGAGCAGTTCTTC. This gives the protein CASSATSGGEGEQFF.

V usage is TRBV7-6 and J usage is TRBJ1-2, with 9 bases fitting TRBD1. Losses at the gene ends were 4 bases for V and 4 bases for J; bases not matched to a gene: 4. The CDR3 sequence is 14 residues long. Germline V CDR1 and CDR2: SGHVS, FNYEAQ. CDR3 region: CASSSGQGGYGYTF. CDR3 bases: TGTGCCAGCAGCTCGGGACAGGGCGGCTATGGCTACACCTTC.

This chain joins TRBV29-1 and TRBJ1-6; TRBD1 aligns across 8 bases. Germline V lookup: CDR1 SQVTM, CDR2 ANQGSEA. The CDR3 loop spans 14 amino acids. The V segment lost 7 bases and the J segment 7 bases; nucleotides outside the gene matches: 9. Written as DNA, the CDR3 is TGCAGCGCTGACGGACAGGGCGGGAATTCACCCCTCCACTTT. It yields the protein CSADGQGGNSPLHF. Looking up the rest from reference TRBV29-1 and TRBJ1-6 gives the full variable domain: SAVISQKPSRDICQRGTSLTIQCQVDSQVTMMFWYRQQPGQSLTLIATANQGSEATYESGFVIDKFPISRPNLTFSTLTVSNMSPEDSSIYLCSADGQGGNSPLHFGNGTRLTVT.

A note on this clone: Different DNA sequences within this sample yield the same CDR3. The chain couples TRBV5-1 to TRBJ1-2; D may be TRBD1 (6 bases). CDR1 and CDR2 from the germline V gene are SGHRS and YFSETQ. This CDR3 comprises 14 residues. With 2 bases removed from V and 0 bases from J, the gap between germline ends came to 8 bases. Here the CDR3 reads CASSLGGSNYGYTF. CDR3 bases: TGCGCCAGCAGCTTAGGGGGATCTAACTATGGCTACACCTTC. Complete variable domain (other parts from reference TRBV5-1 and TRBJ1-2): KAGVTQTPRYLIKTRGQQVTLSCSPISGHRSVSWYQQTPGQGLQFLFEYFSETQRNKGNFPGRFSGRQFSNSRSEMNVSTLELGDSALYLCASSLGGSNYGYTFGSGTRLTVV.

The J gene is TRBJ1-4, the V gene TRBV6-5; tentative D call: TRBD1 (5 bases). CDR3 length: 16 residues. Trimming pared 0 bases from V and 8 bases from J, leaving 16 bases between. CDR1 is MNHEY, CDR2 SVGAGI, per germline. Here the CDR3 reads CASSYSGQPAREKLFF. The CDR3 coding sequence is TGTGCCAGCAGTTACTCCGGACAACCGGCGAGGGAAAAACTGTTTTTT.

This chain links TRBV6-5 with TRBJ1-5; D is unclear. The CDR3 sequence is 15 residues long. Germline CDR1 is MNHEY and CDR2 is SVGAGI. V gave up 6 bases and J gave up 1 base, with 13 bases separating them. In DNA, the CDR3 is TGTGCCAGCAGCCTAGGTGGGGTAAGCAATCAGCCCCAGCATTTT. It encodes CASSLGGVSNQPQHF.

The V call is TRBV12-3 or TRBV12-4, the J call TRBJ2-3; D is ambiguous. The CDR3 totals 13 residues. V was trimmed by 4 bases and J by 2 bases, leaving 7 bases between them. The CDR3 DNA reads TGTGCCAGCAGTTACGGATCCACAGATACGCAGTATTTT. Residues: CASSYGSTDTQYF.

This chain uses TRBV4-2 with TRBJ2-7; D is uncertain. The CDR3 extends over 16 amino acids. The germline V gene has CDR1 LGHNA and CDR2 YNFKEQ. Between the trimmed V and J ends, which lost 4 bases and 6 bases, there was a span of 22 bases. The CDR3 DNA is TGTGCCAGCAGCCTAGGCGCGATCGCCGATTCGGGCGAGCAGTACTTC. Translated, it gives CASSLGAIADSGEQYF.

The chain recombines TRBV4-2 with TRBJ2-5; possible D gene TRBD1, 7 bases. This CDR3 spans 15 amino acids. V was clipped by 5 bases and J by 5 bases, with 18 bases between them. Germline V gene lookup returns CDR1 LGHNA and CDR2 YNFKEQ. CDR3: CASSAGQKLGETQYF. CDR3 bases: TGTGCCAGCAGCGCGGGACAGAAACTAGGGGAGACCCAGTACTTC.

The chain joins TRBV7-2 to TRBJ2-3; TRBD2 matches at 7 bases. The CDR3 sequence is 14 residues long. In germline, CDR1 is SGHTA, CDR2 FQGNSA. V shed 4 bases, J shed 8 bases, and the junction held 9 bases outside the gene matches. CDR3 amino acids: CASSWERGVGTQYF. CDR3 bases: TGTGCCAGCAGCTGGGAGCGGGGTGTCGGTACGCAGTATTTT.

The V call is TRBV29-1, the J call TRBJ2-3, with no clear D. The CDR3 extends over 13 amino acids. V was clipped by 2 bases and J by 4 bases, with 10 bases between them. Germline loops: CDR1 SQVTM, CDR2 ANQGSEA. The CDR3 region has the DNA TGCAGCGTTGAACTGGTGTTGGCAGATACGCAGTATTTT. This translates into CSVELVLADTQYF.

The chain couples TRBV9 to TRBJ1-2; perhaps TRBD1 as D (6 bases). Trimming pared 4 bases from V and 11 bases from J, leaving 21 bases between. Germline V gene sequence: CDR1 SGDLS, CDR2 YYNGEE. This CDR3 has 14 amino acids. The CDR3 spells CASSLTRGAMPYTF. The CDR3 nucleotides read TGTGCCAGCAGCCTTACGAGGGGGGCTATGCCTTACACCTTC.

This chain links TRBV12-3 or TRBV12-4 with TRBJ2-7; perhaps TRBD1 as D (6 bases). V shed 5 bases and J shed 6 bases, with 11 bases lying between them. The length of the CDR3 is 12 residues. CDR3 region: CASSPGTPEQYF. The CDR3 DNA follows: TGTGCCAGCAGTCCCGGGACACCCGAGCAGTACTTC.

This clone was observed a handful of times. The chain joins TRBV28 to TRBJ2-2; the D gene is possibly TRBD2 (6 bases). Germline V gene sequence: CDR1 MDHEN, CDR2 SYDVKM. V was cut by 2 bases and J by 7 bases, with 14 bases left in between. This CDR3 comprises 15 residues. This CDR3 reads CASSLEAGEVGELFF. CDR3 in DNA: TGTGCCAGCAGTTTAGAAGCTGGGGAGGTCGGGGAGCTGTTTTTT.

CDR3 sequence: CASSQDRGLANSPLHF. CDR3 coding DNA: TGCGCCAGCAGCCAAGATCGAGGGTTAGCTAATTCACCCCTCCACTTT. The chain is built from TRBV4-1 and TRBJ1-6; D is uncertain. The CDR3 has 16 residues. Germline V gene lookup returns CDR1 MGHRA and CDR2 YSYEKL. V shed 0 bases and J shed 6 bases, with 12 bases lying between them.

The chain couples TRBV3-1 (or the pseudogene TRBV3-2) to TRBJ1-2; 9 positions agree with TRBD1. Germline values: CDR1 LGHDT, CDR2 YNNKEL (reference sequence). V was pared by 5 bases and J by 8 bases, with 15 bases of the junction left unmatched. CDR3 length: 16 amino acids. CDR3 DNA: TGTGCCAGCAGCACCCCGGGACAGGGAGGGCGTGGCGGCTACACCTTC. Amino acids: CASSTPGQGGRGGYTF.

The chain employs TRBV6-1 and TRBJ2-1; D unclear. Trimming took off 2 bases at V and 9 bases at J, with 11 bases between the two ends. From germline, CDR1 is MNHNS and CDR2 SASEGT. CDR3 length equals 13 residues. The CDR3 reads CASSEPETVEQFF. DNA of the CDR3: TGTGCCAGCAGTGAACCCGAGACTGTTGAGCAGTTCTTC.

V gene TRBV6-5 combines with J gene TRBJ2-1; 8 nucleotides match TRBD2. In germline, CDR1 is MNHEY, CDR2 SVGAGI. This CDR3 spans 15 amino acids. After removal of 6 bases from V and 7 bases from J, the junction contained 11 bases not matched to a gene. The CDR3, as DNA: TGTGCCAGCAGCCCGCCGGGGGGGGTGTTGAATGAGCAGTTCTTC. Its protein product is CASSPPGGVLNEQFF.